Below, one T cell receptor beta chain is given with its context. A read error may produce the germline difference seen at one junction end. The data stem from a study of regulatory T cells in long-lasting Graves disease. The CDR3 contains 16 residues. Germline CDR1 SGHNT, CDR2 YENEEA. Arm-PCR of CDR3 regions and iRepertoire HTBI primers were used to build TCR beta libraries. TCRdb passed the multiplex PCR reads through MiXCR, listing each CDR3 protein once. The sample yields under 450,000 distinct CDR3 sequences, 15% to 20% seen once. The time point was: newly diagnosed GD, antithyroid drugs for less than 3 months. Scientists built the TCR library using RNA that was extracted from PBMCs. Separately, the same data were catalogued under a study of T cells in Graves' hyperthyroidism and ophthalmopathy.

The rearrangement uses TRBV11-3 and TRBJ2-1; D perhaps matches TRBD2 (6 bases). The sample consisted of peripheral blood mononuclear cells (PBMCs), taken at new diagnosis, from a patient treated with antithyroid drugs. The receptor's source is a woman aged 18-29 years with Graves disease. The CDR3 nucleotides read TGTGCCACCAGCTTAGATTCGGGGGAGGTCTACAATGCGCAGTTCTTC. This translates into CATSLDSGEVYNAQFF.